The 14 T cell receptor beta chains below come from one sample, sequenced in a study of cytomegalovirus exposure and HLA in healthy donors. Amplification used 60 Vbeta primers and 13 Jbeta primers. TCRdb keeps only in-frame clones here, not all; method: immunoSEQ multiplex PCR. The repertoire consists of 130,000 or so clones, with approximately 84% occurring once and the leading ten covering around 1.9%. The sample consisted of PBMCs. The receptors stem from a woman aged 40 to 55 in good health and CMV-seronegative.

The CDR3 nucleotides are TGTGCCAGCAGCTCGGACAGAGAAGAGACCCAGTACTTC. Translated: CASSSDREETQYF. This sequence joins TRBV7-3 and TRBJ2-5, with a tentative D call TRBD1 (6 bases). The V end was cut by 4 bases, the J end by 3 bases, with 9 bases between. The length of the CDR3 is 13 residues. Germline V gene sequence: CDR1 SGHTA, CDR2 FQGTGA. Full variable domain (outside the CDR3, taken from reference TRBV7-3 and TRBJ2-5): GAGVSQTPSNKVTEKGKYVELRCDPISGHTALYWYRQSLGQGPEFLIYFQGTGAADDSGLPNDRFFAVRPEGSVSTLKIQRTERGDSAVYLCASSSDREETQYFGPGTRLLVL.

This chain links TRBV5-4 with TRBJ1-3; D is ambiguous. The germline V gene has CDR1 SGHNT and CDR2 YYREEE (reference sequence). CDR3 length equals 16 residues. V shed 0 bases and J shed 1 base, with 11 bases lying between them. CDR3 in amino acids: CASSLAGFSSGNTIYF. The CDR3 DNA reads as TGTGCCAGCAGCTTGGCGGGGTTTAGTTCTGGAAACACCATATATTTT.

This chain links TRBV2 with TRBJ2-7, with D possibly matching TRBD1 (6 bases). From germline, CDR1 is SNHLY and CDR2 FYNNEI. V was cut by 4 bases and J by 3 bases, with 25 bases left in between. This CDR3 region has 18 residues. In DNA, the CDR3 is TGTGCCAGCAGTGTCTCCGTTGGCTCCGGGACACCGAACTACGAGCAGTACTTC. It yields the protein CASSVSVGSGTPNYEQYF.

Turning to this clone: The same CDR3 can be traced to other DNA sequences in this sample. The rearrangement uses TRBV6-1 and TRBJ1-5, with TRBD1 matching over 8 bases. Trimming removed 2 bases from V and 4 bases from J; junction bases left unmatched: 10. The germline CDR1 and CDR2 sequences are MNHNS and SASEGT. The CDR3 is 17 residues long. CDR3 loop: CASSELWQGASNQPQHF. DNA for the CDR3: TGTGCCAGCAGTGAACTTTGGCAGGGGGCGAGTAATCAGCCCCAGCATTTT.

V and J are TRBV28 and TRBJ2-3, with D hard to call. The germline gives CDR1 MDHEN, CDR2 SYDVKM. V was clipped by 8 bases and J by 4 bases, with 7 bases between them. CDR3 length: 11 residues. This CDR3 is CASSLSDTQYF. The DNA for the CDR3 is TGTGCCAGCTCGTTGTCAGATACGCAGTATTTT.

This clone was found a few times. The chain has TRBV4-1 and TRBJ1-2; no firm D call. The CDR3 spans 14 residues. V lost 0 bases and J lost 4, with 9 bases in between. Germline CDR1 reads MGHRA; CDR2 reads YSYEKL. CDR3 nucleotides: TGCGCCAGCAGCCAAGATCAGAGGAGCTATGGCTACACCTTC. Translation: CASSQDQRSYGYTF.

This chain connects TRBV11-2 to TRBJ2-1, with 7 bases identical to TRBD2. V trimming: 4 bases; J trimming: 4 bases; junction bases outside the gene matches: 13. CDR3 size: 17 residues. Germline loops: CDR1 SGHAT, CDR2 FQNNGV. The CDR3 protein is CASSSVVGEGPYNEQFF. The CDR3 DNA reads as TGTGCCAGCAGCTCCGTCGTTGGGGAGGGACCTTACAATGAGCAGTTCTTC.

This clone was seen more than once but under ten times. The chain couples TRBV7-4 to TRBJ1-5; TRBD1 aligns across 9 bases. Germline CDR1 and CDR2: SGHVT and SQSDAQ. V shed 5 bases and J 0 bases; nucleotides not matched to a gene: 8. CDR3 length equals 17 residues. The CDR3 nucleotides read TGTGCCAGCAGCCCCGGGCGGACAGGGGATAGCAATCAGCCCCAGCATTTT. Amino acid sequence: CASSPGRTGDSNQPQHF.

The chain couples TRBV6-1 to TRBJ1-3; no reliable D call. The length of the CDR3 is 13 residues. V shed 7 bases and J shed 0 bases, with 7 bases lying between them. Germline V gene data show CDR1 as MNHNS and CDR2 as SASEGT. The DNA for the CDR3 is TGTGCCAGCACAACTCTCTCTGGAAACACCATATATTTT. Amino acids: CASTTLSGNTIYF.

J is TRBJ1-2 and V is TRBV7-3, with 7 positions matching TRBD1. The CDR3 consists of 14 residues. Germline V gives CDR1 SGHTA, CDR2 FQGTGA. V shed 2 bases and J 2 bases; nucleotides not matched to a gene: 2. The CDR3 region has the DNA TGTGCCAGCAGCTTAGACAGGGAAAACTATGGCTACACCTTC. It yields the protein CASSLDRENYGYTF.

The rearrangement joins TRBV7-9 to TRBJ1-1; D perhaps matches TRBD1 (6 bases). Trimming removed 2 bases at V and 0 bases at J, with 10 bases between. This CDR3 is 15 amino acids long. Germline CDR1 is SEHNR and CDR2 is FQNEAQ (reference sequence). The CDR3 bases are TGTGCCAGCAGCTTAAATCAGGGGCTGAACACTGAAGCTTTCTTT. As protein: CASSLNQGLNTEAFF.

CDR3 sequence reads: CASSARGFSGNTIYF. The CDR3 nucleotides read TGTGCCAGCAGTGCGCGGGGCTTCTCTGGAAACACCATATATTTT. The chain links TRBV6-6 to TRBJ1-3, with TRBD1 as a possible D gene (5 bases). The germline V gene encodes CDR1 MNHNY and CDR2 SVGAGI (reference sequence). CDR3 length: 15 residues. V dropped 5 bases and J dropped 0 bases, with 11 bases sitting between them.

V gene TRBV6-6 combines with J gene TRBJ2-7; no firm D call. The CDR3 extends over 11 amino acids. Germline V gene data show CDR1 as MNHNY and CDR2 as SVGAGI (reference sequence). With 4 bases removed from V and 2 bases from J, the gap between germline ends came to 3 bases. This chain's CDR3 is CASSSTYEQYF. The CDR3 region has the DNA TGTGCCAGCAGTTCCACCTACGAGCAGTACTTC.

The rearrangement uses TRBV5-1 and TRBJ2-5, with 10 bases identical to TRBD2. The closer fit of TRBJ2-7 to the DNA end suggests the J call may be wrong. This CDR3 spans 16 amino acids. CDR1 is SGHRS, CDR2 YFSETQ, per germline. The CDR3 reads CASSLGATSGYYEQYF. The DNA of the CDR3 is TGCGCCAGCAGCTTGGGTGCGACTAGCGGGTATTACGAGCAGTACTTC.